Presented here are 27 T cell receptor beta chains from one specimen sequenced in a study of blood T cell repertoires in COVID-19. TCRdb's table, derived via immunoSEQ multiplex PCR, lists solely in-frame clones and lacks some. The sample carries around 190,000 clones, around 76% recorded once. The specimen sequenced was peripheral blood. The receptors derive from a woman aged 55-69 years with COVID-19, enrolled during active disease.

Here the CDR3 DNA reads TGTGCCAGCAGCCAAGTTGACAGGGGACGAGTCAACGTCCTGACTTTC. Amino acid sequence: CASSQVDRGRVNVLTF. The V call is TRBV14, the J call TRBJ2-6, with TRBD1 matching 8 bases. The CDR3 spans 16 residues. The germline gives CDR1 SGHDN, CDR2 FVKESK. The V and J ends lost 1 base and 9 bases, in that order; junction bases with no gene match: 8.

V usage is TRBV5-6 and J usage is TRBJ2-1; 12 bases are a match to TRBD2. J lost 3 bases, V lost 6 bases, and 10 bases had no gene match. Germline CDR1 SGHDT, CDR2 YYEEEE. This CDR3 has 17 residues. CDR3 protein: CASTPSGRASGYNEQFF. The CDR3 DNA sequence: TGTGCCAGCACCCCTAGCGGGAGGGCCTCAGGCTACAATGAGCAGTTCTTC.

In DNA, the CDR3 is TGTGCCATGACGACAGGGAGAGGTGGCTACACCTTC. Protein: CAMTTGRGGYTF. This chain connects TRBV10-3 to TRBJ1-2, with TRBD1 matching 7 bases. CDR1 is ENHRY, CDR2 SYGVKD, per germline. J lost 7 bases, V lost 9 bases, and 8 bases had no gene match. The CDR3 is 12 amino acids.

The CDR3 protein is CASSPKSPNRGGQVEAFF. The CDR3 nucleotides read TGTGCCAGCAGTCCCAAGAGCCCCAACAGGGGCGGGCAAGTCGAGGCTTTCTTT. The V gene is TRBV27, the J gene TRBJ1-1; TRBD1 matches 7 bases. V shed 5 bases and J 11 bases; nucleotides not matched to a gene: 26. The CDR3 runs 18 residues. From germline, CDR1 is MNHEY and CDR2 SMNVEV (reference sequence).

The V gene is TRBV5-1, the J gene TRBJ1-2; TRBD1 matches at 8 bases. The CDR3 is made up of 18 amino acids. V dropped 0 bases and J dropped 6; count of bases not matched to a gene: 16. CDR1 SGHRS and CDR2 YFSETQ come from the germline V gene. CDR3 protein: CASSLGHISGGPGDGYTF. CDR3 bases: TGCGCCAGCAGCTTGGGCCATATTTCAGGGGGCCCTGGGGATGGCTACACCTTC.

The chain uses TRBV28 and TRBJ2-3; 8 bases align to TRBD2. V lost 6 bases to trimming and J lost 2 bases; unmatched junction nucleotides: 10. The CDR3 loop spans 16 amino acids. Germline V gene sequence: CDR1 MDHEN, CDR2 SYDVKM. The CDR3, as DNA: TGTGCCAGCAGCGGGGGGGGGAGTCCGACCACAGATACGCAGTATTTT. Amino acids: CASSGGGSPTTDTQYF.

This chain links TRBV27 with TRBJ2-7; D ambiguous. V lost 3 bases and J 2 bases, leaving 17 bases between the germline ends. Germline CDR1 is MNHEY and CDR2 is SMNVEV (reference sequence). The CDR3 length is 16 residues. CDR3 residues: CASSLKARGGTYEQYF. The CDR3 DNA follows: TGTGCCAGCAGTTTGAAGGCGCGAGGCGGAACCTACGAGCAGTACTTC.

The chain joins TRBV19 to TRBJ2-1; 8 bases fit TRBD1. Trimming at V came to 10 bases and at J to 4 bases, leaving 6 bases not matched to a gene. The CDR3 length is 13 residues. Germline-derived CDR1 and CDR2 are LNHDA and SQIVND (reference sequence). As DNA, the CDR3 is TGTGCCACTGCAGGGGGCGCATACAATGAGCAGTTCTTC. It encodes CATAGGAYNEQFF.

This chain links TRBV5-1 with TRBJ1-6; 9 nucleotides match TRBD1. The germline V gene encodes CDR1 SGHRS and CDR2 YFSETQ. The CDR3 is made up of 15 amino acids. V lost 2 bases to trimming and J lost 7 bases; unmatched junction nucleotides: 4. CDR3 nucleotides: TGCGCCAGCAGCTTAGGACAGGGGTGGAATTCACCCCTCCACTTT. Translating it yields CASSLGQGWNSPLHF.

The chain uses TRBV6-2 or TRBV6-3 and TRBJ1-1; D gene uncertain. The CDR3 loop spans 12 amino acids. Trimming cost V 6 bases and J 2 bases, with 7 bases left between them. Germline CDR1 reads MNHEY; CDR2 reads SVGEGT. The CDR3 nucleotides read TGTGCCAGCAGCCGTCTAAACACTGAAGCTTTCTTT. Amino acids: CASSRLNTEAFF.

The chain has TRBV27 and TRBJ1-1; 10 bases line up with TRBD1. The CDR3 totals 14 residues. Germline values: CDR1 MNHEY, CDR2 SMNVEV (reference sequence). J lost 6 bases, V lost 4 bases, and 5 bases had no gene match. In DNA, the CDR3 is TGTGCCAGCAGTTGGGACAGGGGTCGAGCTGAAGCTTTCTTT. Translated, it gives CASSWDRGRAEAFF.

CDR3 protein: CSVDVTGIYGYTF. CDR3 DNA: TGCAGCGTTGATGTGACAGGTATCTATGGCTACACCTTC. V usage is TRBV29-1 and J usage is TRBJ1-2; D is perhaps TRBD1 (6 bases). V lost 3 bases to trimming and J lost 4 bases, with 12 bases between them. Looked up from germline, CDR1 is SQVTM and CDR2 is ANQGSEA. This CDR3 is built from 13 residues.

V gene TRBV5-5 combines with J gene TRBJ2-1; 12 bases agree with TRBD2. The junction had 6 bases not matched to a gene; V was cut back by 4 bases and J by 4 bases. Per the germline V gene, CDR1 is SGHKS and CDR2 is YYEKEE (reference sequence). This CDR3 has 16 amino acids. The CDR3 region is CASSPGTSGWYNEQFF. The DNA for the CDR3 is TGTGCCAGCAGCCCCGGGACTAGCGGGTGGTACAATGAGCAGTTCTTC.

The V gene is TRBV9, the J gene TRBJ2-3; no clear D gene. Between the trimmed V and J ends, which lost 0 bases and 2 bases, there was a span of 13 bases. CDR1 is SGDLS and CDR2 is YYNGEE in the germline V gene. CDR3 length equals 16 residues. The CDR3: CASSVAPRSPTDTQYF. CDR3 DNA: TGTGCCAGCAGCGTAGCCCCCAGGTCCCCCACAGATACGCAGTATTTT.

The gene calls are TRBV6-6 and TRBJ2-7; 12 bases are a match to TRBD1. Germline V lookup: CDR1 MNHNY, CDR2 SVGAGI (reference sequence). This CDR3 has 20 residues. After removal of 5 bases from V and 3 bases from J, the junction contained 20 bases not matched to a gene. CDR3 in DNA: TGTGCCAGCAGTCGCGCTTCGGGGACAGGGGGCCCATCCTACTACTACGAGCAGTACTTC. This sequence encodes CASSRASGTGGPSYYYEQYF.

This clone was picked up one time. J is TRBJ2-1 and V is TRBV4-2; perhaps TRBD1 as D (6 bases). The germline V and J ends were trimmed by 6 bases and 5 bases, with 8 bases remaining between them. The germline CDR1 and CDR2 sequences are LGHNA and YNFKEQ. The CDR3 extends over 12 amino acids. CDR3 protein: CASRRQDNEQFF. The DNA of the CDR3 is TGTGCCAGCAGGCGACAGGACAATGAGCAGTTCTTC.

The V gene is TRBV10-3, the J gene TRBJ1-6, with 8 nucleotides matching TRBD1. This CDR3 region has 14 residues. Germline CDR1 and CDR2: ENHRY and SYGVKD. Trimming removed 6 bases from V and 8 bases from J; junction bases left unmatched: 6. CDR3 region: CAISPTGVDSPLHF. Written as DNA, the CDR3 is TGTGCCATCAGCCCGACAGGGGTGGATTCACCCCTCCACTTT.

This chain joins TRBV7-9 and TRBJ1-1; D is ambiguous. The CDR3 is made up of 15 amino acids. Germline V gives CDR1 SEHNR, CDR2 FQNEAQ (reference sequence). The ends were cut back, 8 bases at V and 0 bases at J, with 16 bases in the middle. This CDR3 is CASALGGILNTEAFF. DNA of the CDR3: TGTGCCAGCGCTCTAGGAGGGATCTTGAACACTGAAGCTTTCTTT.

This sequence joins TRBV30 and TRBJ1-1; no definite D call. V was cut by 4 bases and J by 5 bases, with 20 bases left in between. This CDR3 has 15 amino acids. Germline-derived CDR1 and CDR2 are GTSNPN and SVGIG (reference sequence). The CDR3 DNA reads TGTGCCTGGACCAGCGATTCCGGCGCGGGGACTGAAGCTTTCTTT. Translating gives CAWTSDSGAGTEAFF.

The chain uses TRBV28 and TRBJ2-2; 8 bases agree with TRBD2. The V gene end was trimmed by 1 base and the J gene end by 5 bases; junction bases not matched to a gene: 3. From germline, CDR1 is MDHEN and CDR2 SYDVKM. This CDR3 region has 15 residues. The CDR3 DNA is TGTGCCAGCAGTTTATCGGGGGGGCCAACCGGGGAGCTGTTTTTT. The encoded protein is CASSLSGGPTGELFF. The entire variable domain, with the rest obtained from reference TRBV28 and TRBJ2-2, is as follows: DVKVTQSSRYLVKRTGEKVFLECVQDMDHENMFWYRQDPGLGLRLIYFSYDVKMKEKGDIPEGYSVSREKKERFSLILESASTNQTSMYLCASSLSGGPTGELFFGEGSRLTVL.

In its sample, this clone was seen a few times. The rearrangement joins TRBV19 to TRBJ2-1; 10 positions agree with TRBD2. The CDR3 has 16 residues. Unmatched junction bases numbered 9, after V lost 3 bases and J lost 7 bases. Germline CDR1 is LNHDA and CDR2 is SQIVND (reference sequence). CDR3 residues: CASSMWLAGGANEQFF. The CDR3 DNA reads as TGTGCCAGTAGTATGTGGTTAGCGGGAGGAGCGAATGAGCAGTTCTTC.

The chain recombines TRBV7-3 with TRBJ2-2; a possible D gene is TRBD2 (6 bases). Trimming took 5 bases from V and 7 from J, leaving 11 bases between them. Germline V lookup: CDR1 SGHTA, CDR2 FQGTGA. This CDR3 is built from 13 residues. CDR3 sequence: CASSTGTHGELFF. The CDR3 nucleotides read TGTGCCAGCAGCACGGGGACTCACGGGGAGCTGTTTTTT.

This rearrangement joins TRBV3-1 (or the pseudogene TRBV3-2) to TRBJ1-6, with unresolved D. The germline V gene has CDR1 LGHDT and CDR2 YNNKEL (reference sequence). The CDR3 runs to 16 residues. V lost 5 bases, J lost 10 bases, and 21 bases lay in between. CDR3 in DNA: TGTGCCAGCAGCGGACGCCGGGAGCTGTTGGGGTCACCCCTCCACTTT. Amino acid sequence: CASSGRRELLGSPLHF.

The V call is TRBV20-1, the J call TRBJ2-3, with D uncertain. CDR3 length: 10 amino acids. Germline values: CDR1 DFQATT, CDR2 SNEGSKA (reference sequence). Trimming took 5 bases from V and 6 from J, leaving 6 bases between them. CDR3 bases: TGCAGTGCTGTGAGGGATACGCAGTATTTT. Encoded protein: CSAVRDTQYF.

The chain couples TRBV6-5 to TRBJ2-4; D not resolved. The CDR3 covers 15 residues. Trimming removed 4 bases at V and 0 bases at J, with 10 bases between. Per germline, CDR1 MNHEY and CDR2 SVGAGI. The CDR3 reads CASSSRLLAKNIQYF. CDR3 DNA sequence: TGTGCCAGCAGTTCTCGACTCCTAGCCAAAAACATTCAGTACTTC.

The count of this clone is one. The genes are TRBV20-1 and TRBJ2-1; TRBD2 matches 11 bases. With V trimmed by 3 bases and J by 4 bases, 5 bases remained unmatched. CDR1 and CDR2 from the germline V gene are DFQATT and SNEGSKA (reference sequence). This CDR3 comprises 15 residues. The CDR3 DNA follows: TGCAGTGCTAGTAGCGGGAGGGCTGGGTACAATGAGCAGTTCTTC. It is translated as CSASSGRAGYNEQFF.

The chain recombines TRBV19 with TRBJ1-2; 9 positions match TRBD1. The CDR3 covers 13 residues. J was trimmed by 4 bases and V by 4 bases; bases with no gene match: 1. Germline V gene sequence: CDR1 LNHDA, CDR2 SQIVND (reference sequence). The CDR3 reads CASSRQGGYGYTF. Here the CDR3 DNA reads TGTGCCAGTAGTAGACAGGGGGGCTATGGCTACACCTTC.